This T cell receptor (beta chain) was retrieved from a study of cytomegalovirus exposure and HLA in healthy donors. Turning to the study itself: According to later analysis, the same platform produced the approximately 120 validation and about 700 first-cohort repertoires. Study findings and constraints: Across donors, most TCRs were seen rarely, yet some public ones were widespread. Reports showed the classifier diagnosing cytomegalovirus status with high specificity and sensitivity. Later, an analysis found that TCR clusters from the first cohort tended to co-occur in the 120 or so validation repertoires.

On this clone: No antigen is known for it.

The V segment lost 7 bases and the J segment 2 bases; nucleotides outside the gene matches: 5. The CDR3 runs 14 residues. In germline, CDR1 is SGHRS, CDR2 YFSETQ. The repertoire was sequenced with immunoSEQ multiplex PCR; TCRdb's copy has only in-frame clones and lacks some. The profile shows approximately 300,000 clones, roughly 87% of them singletons. The rearrangement links TRBV5-1 to TRBJ1-3; TRBD1 matches at 8 bases. This TCR was sampled from a woman in her 30s in good health and CMV-seropositive. Sequencing used PBMCs. The CDR3 protein is CASAETGAGNTIYF. DNA for the CDR3: TGCGCCAGCGCTGAGACAGGGGCTGGAAACACCATATATTTT. The complete variable domain, with remaining parts taken from reference TRBV5-1 and TRBJ1-3, reads KAGVTQTPRYLIKTRGQQVTLSCSPISGHRSVSWYQQTPGQGLQFLFEYFSETQRNKGNFPGRFSGRQFSNSRSEMNVSTLELGDSALYLCASAETGAGNTIYFGEGSWLTVV.